These 28 T cell receptor beta chains originate from one sample sequenced in a study of T cell responses to AZD1222 COVID-19 vaccine. Data came from immunoSEQ multiplex PCR; TCRdb stores just in-frame clones and leaves some out. The table records tens of thousands of clones, roughly 90% of them present only once. The sequenced sample was peripheral blood, obtained 28 days after the second AZD1222 dose. The receptors were sampled from an adult who received the AZD1222 COVID-19 vaccine.

This chain links TRBV6-4 with TRBJ2-1; D possibly corresponds to TRBD1 (6 bases). V gave up 4 bases and J gave up 3 bases, with 16 bases separating them. This CDR3 is 16 amino acids long. Germline values: CDR1 MRHNA, CDR2 SNTAGT. The chain's CDR3 is CASSAQGNGNYNEQFF. CDR3 nucleotide sequence: TGTGCCAGCAGTGCACAGGGCAACGGGAACTACAATGAGCAGTTCTTC.

The rearrangement uses TRBV7-2 and TRBJ1-1; 10 nucleotides line up with TRBD1. J was trimmed by 5 bases and V by 1 base; bases with no gene match: 4. Germline V CDR1 and CDR2: SGHTA, FQGNSA. There are 15 residues in the CDR3. The CDR3 nucleotides read TGTGCCAGCAGCTTAGTTGGACAGGGGGGAACTGAAGCTTTCTTT. Its protein product is CASSLVGQGGTEAFF.

The V gene is TRBV10-1, the J gene TRBJ2-1; perhaps TRBD2 as D (6 bases). The length of the CDR3 is 13 residues. Trimming took 6 bases from V and 12 from J, leaving 18 bases between them. Germline CDR1 reads WNHNN; CDR2 reads SYGVQD (reference sequence). The CDR3 DNA reads as TGCGCCAGCAGCTTCTCGGGGCGGGAAGGGCAGTTCTTC. It codes for CASSFSGREGQFF.

This chain joins TRBV3-1 (or the pseudogene TRBV3-2) and TRBJ1-6; D may be TRBD1 (5 bases). The length of the CDR3 is 15 residues. V was cut by 2 bases and J by 8 bases, with 13 bases left in between. The germline V gene has CDR1 LGHDT and CDR2 YNNKEL (reference sequence). DNA of the CDR3: TGTGCCAGCAGCCAACCGGGACCCTACGATTCACCCCTCCACTTT. Its translation: CASSQPGPYDSPLHF.

The chain combines TRBV7-2 with TRBJ2-7; TRBD2 might be the D (5 bases). Looked up from germline, CDR1 is SGHTA and CDR2 is FQGNSA. V lost 4 bases and J 6 bases, leaving 16 bases between the germline ends. The CDR3 loop spans 14 amino acids. This CDR3 is CASSSPSTIAEQYF. The CDR3 coding sequence is TGTGCCAGCAGCTCCCCCTCGACTATCGCCGAGCAGTACTTC.

A single count supports this clone. This chain joins TRBV2 and TRBJ1-1; no clear D gene. Looked up from germline, CDR1 is SNHLY and CDR2 is FYNNEI. The CDR3 is 14 amino acids. Trimming shortened V by 2 bases and J by 3 bases, and 10 bases separated the two germline ends. The CDR3 bases are TGTGCCAGCAGTGAAAGGGAAATAGACACTGAAGCTTTCTTT. As protein: CASSEREIDTEAFF.

The CDR3 here is CASSVDGHYEQYF. The CDR3 bases are TGTGCCAGCAGCGTTGACGGACACTACGAGCAGTACTTC. The genes are TRBV9 and TRBJ2-7; tentative D call: TRBD1 (5 bases). The germline V gene encodes CDR1 SGDLS and CDR2 YYNGEE. This CDR3 has 13 amino acids. V lost 2 bases to trimming and J lost 3 bases, with 9 bases between them.

V gene TRBV5-4 combines with J gene TRBJ1-2; the D is unclear. Germline V gene data show CDR1 as SGHNT and CDR2 as YYREEE (reference sequence). This CDR3 spans 15 amino acids. The V end was cut by 4 bases, the J end by 0 bases, with 13 bases between. The CDR3 loop is CASSPLWGANYGYTF. CDR3 bases: TGTGCCAGCAGCCCGCTTTGGGGAGCTAACTATGGCTACACCTTC.

V is TRBV13 and J is TRBJ2-1; D gene uncertain. The germline V gene encodes CDR1 PRHDT and CDR2 FYEKMQ (reference sequence). CDR3 size: 13 residues. V shed 5 bases and J shed 10 bases, with 15 bases lying between them. The CDR3 nucleotides read TGTGCCAGCAGCCCCCGTGCCCCCCTCGAGCAGTTCTTC. It specifies CASSPRAPLEQFF.

CDR3 amino acids: CASSPRGQGNYGYTF. The CDR3 region has the DNA TGTGCCAGCTCACCACGAGGACAGGGGAACTATGGCTACACCTTC. The chain uses TRBV18 and TRBJ1-2; TRBD1 matches 9 bases. Per the germline V gene, CDR1 is KGHSH and CDR2 is LQKENI. The CDR3 runs 15 residues. Trimming took 1 base from V and 2 from J; bases not matched to a gene: 2.

The J gene is TRBJ2-3, the V gene TRBV28, with 11 bases fitting TRBD2. CDR1 is MDHEN, CDR2 SYDVKM, per germline. Trimming removed 7 bases from V and 2 bases from J; junction bases left unmatched: 29. The CDR3 consists of 23 residues. CDR3 bases: TGTGCCAGCACCCTGGGCGTTGACGGAAGAACGCCGGGACTAGCGGAAAACACAGATACGCAGTATTTT. It translates to CASTLGVDGRTPGLAENTDTQYF.

The chain recombines TRBV18 with TRBJ1-6; 9 bases match TRBD1. The CDR3 runs 15 residues. Germline loops: CDR1 KGHSH, CDR2 LQKENI. V dropped 2 bases and J dropped 10; count of bases not matched to a gene: 6. The CDR3 here is CASSPTGQGESPLHF. The CDR3 DNA follows: TGTGCCAGCTCACCAACGGGACAGGGTGAATCACCCCTCCACTTT.

This clone appeared once. This sequence joins TRBV6-5 and TRBJ2-1, with D unclear. Germline V gene sequence: CDR1 MNHEY, CDR2 SVGAGI. The CDR3 spans 15 residues. V was pared by 7 bases and J by 0 bases, with 13 bases between. The CDR3 protein is CASTLSASSYNEQFF. The DNA for the CDR3 is TGTGCCAGCACCCTTAGTGCTAGCTCCTACAATGAGCAGTTCTTC.

This sequence joins TRBV5-6 and TRBJ1-5; no clear D gene. With 4 bases removed from V and 3 bases from J, the gap between germline ends came to 20 bases. Germline CDR1 reads SGHDT; CDR2 reads YYEEEE. The CDR3 extends over 17 amino acids. In nucleotides, the CDR3 is TGTGCCAGCAGCCTACCCCCCCAACCGGGCCACAATCAGCCCCAGCATTTT. Translated: CASSLPPQPGHNQPQHF. The full variable domain, rest sourced from reference TRBV5-6 and TRBJ1-5, is DAGVTQSPTHLIKTRGQQVTLRCSPKSGHDTVSWYQQALGQGPQFIFQYYEEEERQRGNFPDRFSGHQFPNYSSELNVNALLLGDSALYLCASSLPPQPGHNQPQHFGDGTRLSIL.

The genes are TRBV28 and TRBJ1-5; no firm D call. The germline gives CDR1 MDHEN, CDR2 SYDVKM. Trimming shortened V by 2 bases and J by 4 bases, and 3 bases separated the two germline ends. CDR3 length: 12 residues. The CDR3, as DNA: TGTGCCAGCAGTTTAGGGAATCAGCCCCAGCATTTT. It specifies CASSLGNQPQHF.

The gene calls are TRBV4-2 and TRBJ2-7, with TRBD2 identical over 9 bases. This CDR3 comprises 14 residues. With 2 bases clipped from V and 3 bases from J, the junction kept 2 bases outside the gene matches. Germline CDR1 is LGHNA and CDR2 is YNFKEQ. CDR3 loop: CASSQLAGRYEQYF. CDR3 sequence (DNA): TGTGCCAGCAGCCAACTAGCGGGACGCTACGAGCAGTACTTC.

The gene calls are TRBV19 and TRBJ2-5; TRBD2 agrees at 9 bases. Unmatched junction bases numbered 7, after V lost 4 bases and J lost 1 base. The CDR3 loop spans 16 amino acids. CDR1 and CDR2 from the germline V gene are LNHDA and SQIVND (reference sequence). The chain's CDR3 is CASSTRSGSSQETQYF. CDR3 sequence (DNA): TGTGCCAGTAGTACCCGTAGCGGGAGTTCCCAAGAGACCCAGTACTTC.

V gene TRBV5-4 combines with J gene TRBJ2-2; TRBD2 matches 12 bases. The CDR3 contains 16 residues. The germline CDR1 and CDR2 sequences are SGHNT and YYREEE (reference sequence). V lost 4 bases to trimming and J lost 0 bases; unmatched junction nucleotides: 1. The CDR3 nucleotides are TGTGCCAGCAGCGGACTAGCGGGATCGAACACCGGGGAGCTGTTTTTT. Protein: CASSGLAGSNTGELFF.

The genes are TRBV2 and TRBJ2-3, with TRBD2 matching 14 bases. The CDR3 is 17 residues long. J lost 4 bases, V lost 5 bases, and 8 bases had no gene match. Per the germline V gene, CDR1 is SNHLY and CDR2 is FYNNEI. The CDR3 here is CASSKGLAGAGADTQYF. As DNA, the CDR3 is TGTGCCAGCAGTAAGGGACTAGCGGGAGCCGGCGCAGATACGCAGTATTTT.

V is TRBV6-5 and J is TRBJ1-1; D is undetermined. Germline CDR1 and CDR2: MNHEY and SVGAGI. CDR3 size: 13 residues. V lost 0 bases and J 0 bases, leaving 2 bases between the germline ends. The CDR3 loop reads CASSYSVNTEAFF. The CDR3 DNA is TGTGCCAGCAGTTACTCGGTGAACACTGAAGCTTTCTTT.

This clone was found a few times. The V call is TRBV23-1, the J call TRBJ2-7; a possible D gene is TRBD2 (6 bases). TRBV23-1 is an ORF; its function is uncertain. The CDR3 extends over 15 amino acids. V dropped 6 bases and J dropped 5 bases, with 20 bases sitting between them. CDR3: CASRSGLQDPHEQYF. The CDR3 DNA reads as TGCGCCAGCAGGAGCGGGCTTCAGGACCCTCACGAGCAGTACTTC.

The rearrangement links TRBV4-2 to TRBJ1-6; D gene uncertain. The CDR3 is 15 amino acids. V shed 0 bases and J shed 6 bases, with 9 bases lying between them. CDR1 is LGHNA and CDR2 is YNFKEQ in the germline V gene. CDR3 amino acids: CASSQDGPPNSPLHF. The CDR3 DNA reads as TGTGCCAGCAGCCAAGATGGGCCGCCTAATTCACCCCTCCACTTT.

The V call is TRBV3-1 (or the pseudogene TRBV3-2), the J call TRBJ2-7; 12 bases agree with TRBD1. The CDR3 length is 16 residues. After removal of 4 bases from V and 9 bases from J, the junction contained 13 bases not matched to a gene. Germline assignment: CDR1 LGHDT and CDR2 YNNKEL (reference sequence). This CDR3 reads CASSRDTGTGGGGQYF. For the CDR3, the DNA is TGTGCCAGCAGCCGAGATACCGGGACAGGGGGCGGTGGGCAGTACTTC.

This clone came up once. This chain links TRBV24-1 with TRBJ2-3; maybe TRBD1 (6 bases). Between the trimmed V and J ends, which lost 8 bases and 1 base, there was a span of 9 bases. In germline, CDR1 is KGHDR, CDR2 SFDVKD. The CDR3 totals 13 residues. The CDR3, as DNA: TGTGCCACCACAGGGGACGGCACAGATACGCAGTATTTT. It yields the protein CATTGDGTDTQYF.

V usage is TRBV29-1 and J usage is TRBJ2-3; TRBD2 matches at 8 bases. Trimming took 5 bases from V and 3 from J; bases not matched to a gene: 7. The CDR3 has 14 residues. The germline V gene has CDR1 SQVTM and CDR2 ANQGSEA. The CDR3 bases are TGCAGCGTTCAAAACCGGGGGGGGACAGATACGCAGTATTTT. This sequence encodes CSVQNRGGTDTQYF.

V usage is TRBV5-1 and J usage is TRBJ2-1; 9 nucleotides align to TRBD2. Germline-derived CDR1 and CDR2 are SGHRS and YFSETQ. The J segment lost 5 bases and the V segment lost 0 bases, leaving 6 bases of the junction unmatched. This CDR3 region has 16 residues. CDR3 region: CASSLGLAGKDNEQFF. In DNA form, the CDR3 reads TGCGCCAGCAGCTTGGGTCTAGCGGGGAAGGACAATGAGCAGTTCTTC.

The genes are TRBV19 and TRBJ1-2; perhaps TRBD1 as D (5 bases). CDR1 LNHDA and CDR2 SQIVND come from the germline V gene (reference sequence). This CDR3 has 14 residues. Trimming took off 7 bases at V and 4 bases at J, with 16 bases between the two ends. The CDR3 sequence is CASIRSGNGYGYTF. The CDR3 DNA reads TGTGCCAGTATCAGATCAGGGAATGGCTATGGCTACACCTTC. Full variable domain (remainder filled in from reference TRBV19 and TRBJ1-2): DGGITQSPKYLFRKEGQNVTLSCEQNLNHDAMYWYRQDPGQGLRLIYYSQIVNDFQKGDIAEGYSVSREKKESFPLTVTSAQKNPTAFYLCASIRSGNGYGYTFGSGTRLTVV.

The rearrangement joins TRBV28 to TRBJ1-3; D is uncertain. This CDR3 has 13 amino acids. Per the germline V gene, CDR1 is MDHEN and CDR2 is SYDVKM. Trimming left V 5 bases short and J 5 bases short, with 10 bases between. CDR3 bases: TGTGCCAGCAGTCAGGACCCTCGAAACACCATATATTTT. Its translation: CASSQDPRNTIYF.